Below are 21 T cell receptor beta chains sequenced from a single sample in a study of blood T cells in healthy people across ages. A second PCR, run for about 7 to 11 cycles, used a sample-barcoded 5' primer plus a J-beta primer mix. TCRdb re-derived calls from the 5' RACE reads in MiXCR, one entry per CDR3 protein. Altogether around 650,000 distinct CDR3 sequences are present, around 38% being singletons, with the ten largest covering about 30%. What was sequenced was blood. Every receptor here comes from a man older than 75 in good health.

This clonotype occurred many times. The chain is built from TRBV7-2 and TRBJ2-5; 14 bases are shared with TRBD2. CDR3 length: 15 residues. Looked up from germline, CDR1 is SGHTA and CDR2 is FQGNSA. J gave up 5 bases and V 5 bases, and 4 bases lay outside the gene matches. CDR3 region: CASSRWTSGGETQYF. In nucleotides, the CDR3 is TGTGCCAGCAGCCGCTGGACTAGCGGGGGGGAGACCCAGTACTTC.

This clonotype showed up just a few times. The chain recombines TRBV4-3 with TRBJ2-3, with D perhaps matching TRBD1 (6 bases). The CDR3 totals 16 residues. V was pared by 4 bases and J by 4 bases, with 18 bases between. The V gene's germline CDR1 is LGHNA and CDR2 YSLEER. CDR3 coding DNA: TGCGCCAGCAGCCTGTCCGGGACACCCCGCCCAGATACGCAGTATTTT. It specifies CASSLSGTPRPDTQYF.

In regard to this clonotype: With a much larger clone just one base away, this may be a read error. The chain carries TRBV21-1 and TRBJ2-7. TRBV21-1 is noted as a pseudogene. There are 13 residues in the CDR3. Here the CDR3 DNA reads TGTGCCAGCAACAAGCGAATCGCCTACGAGCAGTACTTC. Translating it yields CASNKRIAYEQYF.

The chain combines TRBV7-9 with TRBJ2-6; D is undetermined. Germline V CDR1 and CDR2: SEHNR, FQNEAQ (reference sequence). This CDR3 has 16 amino acids. Trimming left V 4 bases short and J 2 bases short, with 12 bases between. The CDR3 spells CASSWSTGPGANVLTF. CDR3 coding DNA: TGTGCCAGCAGCTGGAGTACGGGTCCTGGGGCCAACGTCCTGACTTTC.

This clonotype was observed a handful of times. The chain is built from TRBV20-1 and TRBJ2-7; 10 nucleotides line up with TRBD1. Trimming removed 4 bases from V and 6 bases from J; junction bases left unmatched: 9. CDR3 length: 14 amino acids. In germline, CDR1 is DFQATT, CDR2 SNEGSKA (reference sequence). CDR3 sequence (DNA): TGCAGTGCTAAGCCGGGACAGGGGTGGGGCGAGCAGTACTTC. Protein sequence: CSAKPGQGWGEQYF.

This clonotype was found a few times. The chain employs TRBV29-1 and TRBJ2-1, with TRBD2 matching over 9 bases. Trimming removed 5 bases from V and 5 bases from J; junction bases left unmatched: 13. CDR1 and CDR2 (germline): SQVTM, ANQGSEA. The CDR3 contains 16 residues. In DNA form, the CDR3 reads TGCAGCGTTCTCAGTAGGAGCGGGAGGTTGGACAATGAGCAGTTCTTC. It yields the protein CSVLSRSGRLDNEQFF.

The gene calls are TRBV5-1 and TRBJ2-1; D is possibly TRBD2 (5 bases). CDR3 size: 15 residues. Trimming took 0 bases from V and 4 from J, leaving 11 bases between them. Per germline, CDR1 SGHRS and CDR2 YFSETQ. The CDR3 sequence is CASSLAGVEYNEQFF. The CDR3 bases are TGCGCCAGCAGCTTGGCCGGGGTGGAATACAATGAGCAGTTCTTC. The complete variable domain, with remaining parts taken from reference TRBV5-1 and TRBJ2-1, reads KAGVTQTPRYLIKTRGQQVTLSCSPISGHRSVSWYQQTPGQGLQFLFEYFSETQRNKGNFPGRFSGRQFSNSRSEMNVSTLELGDSALYLCASSLAGVEYNEQFFGPGTRLTVL.

J is TRBJ2-2 and V is TRBV4-3; D perhaps matches TRBD2 (5 bases). Germline lookup yields CDR1 LGHNA and CDR2 YSLEER. This CDR3 comprises 17 residues. Trimming pared 0 bases from V and 5 bases from J, leaving 16 bases between. CDR3 DNA: TGCGCCAGCAGCCAAGATTTCTATCGGACGGGGACCGGGGAGCTGTTTTTT. Encoded protein: CASSQDFYRTGTGELFF.

The rearrangement uses TRBV7-3 and TRBJ2-1; 7 bases fit TRBD2. V shed 2 bases, J shed 5 bases, and the junction held 6 bases outside the gene matches. Germline V gene lookup returns CDR1 SGHTA and CDR2 FQGTGA. The CDR3 has 15 residues. CDR3 loop: CASSLHPSGNNEQFF. In nucleotides, the CDR3 is TGTGCCAGCAGCTTACACCCTAGCGGAAACAATGAGCAGTTCTTC.

In regard to this clonotype: Mismatch with germline at one junction end may stem from a read error. CDR3 coding DNA: TGTGCCAGCAGCAAAAGGACAGGGGGGGCCTACGAGCAATACTTC. It encodes CASSKRTGGAYEQYF. V is TRBV12-3 or TRBV12-4 and J is TRBJ2-7, with 10 nucleotides matching TRBD1. The CDR3 has 15 amino acids.

The chain employs TRBV18 and TRBJ1-1; D might be TRBD1 (5 bases). The CDR3 contains 15 residues. The ends were cut back, 3 bases at V and 4 bases at J, with 15 bases in the middle. Germline CDR1 is KGHSH and CDR2 is LQKENI. CDR3 nucleotides: TGTGCCAGCTCACCCCAGGGTGGCCGGGGCACTGAAGCTTTCTTT. Encoded protein: CASSPQGGRGTEAFF.

This clonotype was seen a handful of times. The chain carries TRBV7-9 and TRBJ1-1; 9 positions agree with TRBD1. The J segment lost 11 bases and the V segment lost 4 bases, leaving 11 bases of the junction unmatched. This CDR3 is built from 14 residues. Germline assignment: CDR1 SEHNR and CDR2 FQNEAQ (reference sequence). DNA for the CDR3: TGTGCCAGCAGCTCGGGACAGGGAATTGGATTCGCTTTCTTT. Its translation is CASSSGQGIGFAFF.

This clonotype appeared once. A much larger clone lies one base from this, so it may be a read error. V usage is TRBV20-1 and J usage is TRBJ2-7; possible D gene TRBD1, 6 bases. Trimming stripped 0 bases from V and 6 bases from J, with 18 bases between. The CDR3 runs 15 residues. CDR1 and CDR2 (germline): DFQATT, SNEGSKA (reference sequence). Here the CDR3 reads CSARDFRGLVCEQYF. Here the CDR3 DNA reads TGCAGTGCTAGAGATTTCAGGGGTCTGGTCTGCGAGCAGTACTTC.

This clonotype was recorded once. The chain is built from TRBV11-2 and TRBJ1-1; D possibly corresponds to TRBD1 (6 bases). Germline lookup yields CDR1 SGHAT and CDR2 FQNNGV. Between the trimmed V and J ends, which lost 5 bases and 5 bases, there was a span of 15 bases. The CDR3 covers 14 residues. The CDR3 region is CASSPWGRGTEAFF. The CDR3 DNA is TGTGCCAGCAGCCCTTGGGGGCGGGGGACTGAAGCTTTCTTT.

CDR3 DNA sequence: TGCAGTGCTAGAAAGACTAGCGGGGGAAGCAATGAGCAGTTCTTC. Amino acid sequence: CSARKTSGGSNEQFF. The genes are TRBV20-1 and TRBJ2-1; 12 bases line up with TRBD2. Germline V gene sequence: CDR1 DFQATT, CDR2 SNEGSKA (reference sequence). This CDR3 comprises 15 residues. The ends lost 2 bases at V and 6 bases at J; junction bases unmatched: 5.

The V call is TRBV20-1, the J call TRBJ2-7; 7 positions match TRBD1. The CDR3 has 16 residues. CDR1 is DFQATT and CDR2 is SNEGSKA in the germline V gene (reference sequence). V was pared by 4 bases and J by 2 bases, with 14 bases of the junction left unmatched. CDR3 DNA sequence: TGCAGTGCTATTGGGGGTACCGGGACAGTAACCTACGAGCAGTACTTC. This translates into CSAIGGTGTVTYEQYF.

The CDR3 DNA follows: TGTGCCAGCACCCCTTGGGGCGGATCCCAGCCCCAGCATTTT. Translation: CASTPWGGSQPQHF. This rearrangement joins TRBV6-2 or TRBV6-3 to TRBJ1-5; D may be TRBD1 (5 bases). This CDR3 comprises 14 residues. V was pared by 7 bases and J by 7 bases, with 17 bases between. In germline, CDR1 is MNHEY, CDR2 SVGEGT.

This clonotype was counted a few times. This chain joins TRBV29-1 and TRBJ1-1, with a possible D match to TRBD1 (5 bases). V lost 4 bases to trimming and J lost 8 bases, with 14 bases between them. Germline V CDR1 and CDR2: SQVTM, ANQGSEA. The length of the CDR3 is 12 residues. In DNA form, the CDR3 reads TGCAGCGTTGTAGTGACAGTCGACGAAGCTTTCTTT. As protein: CSVVVTVDEAFF.

This clonotype was counted between two and nine times. The chain joins TRBV12-3 or TRBV12-4 to TRBJ2-1; D is ambiguous. CDR3 size: 11 residues. V lost 5 bases and J lost 8, with 7 bases in between. The CDR3: CASSLEYEQFF. In DNA form, the CDR3 reads TGTGCCAGCAGTCTAGAGTATGAGCAGTTCTTC.

V usage is TRBV29-1 and J usage is TRBJ1-2; 10 bases match TRBD1. This CDR3 is built from 16 residues. V was pared by 2 bases and J by 8 bases, with 14 bases of the junction left unmatched. Germline CDR1 reads SQVTM; CDR2 reads ANQGSEA. The CDR3 loop reads CSVESTGGELGNGYTF. The DNA for the CDR3 is TGCAGCGTTGAATCGACAGGGGGCGAACTAGGGAACGGCTACACCTTC.

V usage is TRBV3-1 and J usage is TRBJ2-4; 8 nucleotides agree with TRBD2. Matching the DNA end better, TRBJ2-7 makes the J call doubtful. This CDR3 is built from 15 residues. Germline lookup yields CDR1 LGHDT and CDR2 YNNKEL (reference sequence). The CDR3 loop is CASSRREGRFYEQYF. The CDR3 DNA follows: TGTGCCAGCAGCCGACGGGAGGGGAGGTTTTACGAGCAGTACTTC.